The 16 T cell receptor beta chains given below trace back to one sample, sequenced in a study of T-cell memory formation after mild COVID-19. TCRdb re-derived calls from the 5' RACE reads in MiXCR, one entry per CDR3 protein. This sample has 180,000 or so distinct CDR3 sequences, with approximately 16% found just once. Sequenced sample: PBMCs or a T cell subset sorted from them (not recorded which). These receptor sequences come from an adult woman who had mild COVID-19 (a few samples of this study predate the infection). Cell type and time point are not known.

The chain uses TRBV24-1 and TRBJ1-2; possible D gene TRBD1, 6 bases. Germline CDR1 and CDR2: KGHDR and SFDVKD. The CDR3 length is 15 residues. V was pared by 4 bases and J by 8 bases, with 19 bases between. The CDR3 region is CATSDPRQAKGGYTF. The DNA of the CDR3 is TGTGCCACCAGTGACCCACGACAGGCGAAAGGGGGCTACACCTTC.

The V call is TRBV12-3 or TRBV12-4, the J call TRBJ1-5; D remains ambiguous. Trimming removed 1 base from V and 0 bases from J, with 10 bases in between. The CDR3 runs 16 residues. The CDR3: CASSLEQLYSNQPQHF. The CDR3 nucleotides read TGTGCCAGCAGTTTAGAACAGTTATATAGCAATCAGCCCCAGCATTTT.

This clonotype came up a few times. V usage is TRBV7-9 and J usage is TRBJ1-1, with 7 nucleotides matching TRBD1. The ends lost 11 bases at V and 0 bases at J; junction bases unmatched: 9. The CDR3 length is 14 residues. Germline assignment: CDR1 SEHNR and CDR2 FQNEAQ (reference sequence). The CDR3 DNA reads TGTGCCGCAGATCGACAGGGTATGAACACTGAAGCTTTCTTT. The encoded protein is CAADRQGMNTEAFF.

The CDR3 is CASSSTIGGRTTEAFF. The CDR3 bases are TGCGCCAGCAGCTCAACGATTGGGGGACGGACCACTGAAGCTTTCTTT. V and J are TRBV5-1 and TRBJ1-1; D may be TRBD1 (5 bases). The CDR3 runs to 16 residues. From germline, CDR1 is SGHRS and CDR2 YFSETQ. Trimming took 3 bases from V and 4 from J, leaving 19 bases between them.

The chain employs TRBV7-9 and TRBJ1-6; weak D call: TRBD1 (5 bases). V was trimmed by 5 bases and J by 10 bases, leaving 18 bases between them. The germline gives CDR1 SEHNR, CDR2 FQNEAQ (reference sequence). This CDR3 comprises 15 residues. The CDR3 here is CASSLRGGEGSPLHF. CDR3 nucleotide sequence: TGTGCCAGCAGCCTGAGGGGCGGAGAAGGATCACCCCTCCACTTT.

This chain links TRBV6-5 with TRBJ2-3; 12 nucleotides agree with TRBD2. Trimming removed 0 bases from V and 8 bases from J; junction bases left unmatched: 6. CDR1 and CDR2 (germline): MNHEY, SVGAGI. The CDR3 runs to 16 residues. CDR3 bases: TGTGCCAGCAGTTACTCCCTAGCGGGAGGGGTGGGTACGCAGTATTTT. It translates to CASSYSLAGGVGTQYF.

The J gene is TRBJ2-2, the V gene TRBV9; D is unclear. The germline gives CDR1 SGDLS, CDR2 YYNGEE. With 0 bases removed from V and 3 bases from J, the gap between germline ends came to 12 bases. This CDR3 region has 16 residues. CDR3 sequence (DNA): TGTGCCAGCAGCGTAGGCCCCCGGTTGGACACCGGGGAGCTGTTTTTT. Translation gives CASSVGPRLDTGELFF.

V usage is TRBV5-1 and J usage is TRBJ2-3; 11 bases fit TRBD2. The CDR3 covers 15 residues. CDR1 and CDR2 from the germline V gene are SGHRS and YFSETQ. V gave up 2 bases and J gave up 5 bases; unmatched junction bases: 4. The DNA for the CDR3 is TGCGCCAGCAGCTTTAGCGGGGGGGCCAGAGATACGCAGTATTTT. Translation gives CASSFSGGARDTQYF.

The V and J genes are TRBV19 and TRBJ2-7; D tentatively reads TRBD1 or TRBD2 (5 bases each). Germline CDR1 reads LNHDA; CDR2 reads SQIVND (reference sequence). V gave up 6 bases and J gave up 5 bases, with 14 bases separating them. The CDR3 length is 13 residues. The CDR3, as DNA: TGTGCCAGTAGGGACTCGACAGTCCACGAGCAGTACTTC. Its protein product is CASRDSTVHEQYF.

This clonotype appeared a few times. This chain links TRBV7-8 with TRBJ2-7, with 9 nucleotides matching TRBD2. Unmatched junction bases numbered 4, after V lost 1 base and J lost 3 bases. CDR1 and CDR2 from the germline V gene are SGHVS and FQNEAQ. The CDR3 spans 15 residues. The CDR3 loop is CASSLETSGNYEQYF. DNA of the CDR3: TGTGCCAGCAGCTTAGAGACTAGCGGCAACTACGAGCAGTACTTC. The complete variable domain, with remaining parts taken from reference TRBV7-8 and TRBJ2-7, reads GAGVSQSPRYKVAKRGQDVALRCDPISGHVSLFWYQQALGQGPEFLTYFQNEAQLDKSGLPSDRFFAERPEGSVSTLKIQRTQQEDSAVYLCASSLETSGNYEQYFGPGTRLTVT.

This clonotype was detected a few times. The CDR3 nucleotides read TGCAGCGTTGGTGGCGGGGGCCCTCAAGAGACCCAGTACTTC. Amino acid sequence: CSVGGGGPQETQYF. The rearrangement joins TRBV29-1 to TRBJ2-5, with TRBD2 as a possible D gene (7 bases). The CDR3 is made up of 14 amino acids. V dropped 4 bases and J dropped 2 bases, with 14 bases sitting between them. Germline V gene lookup returns CDR1 SQVTM and CDR2 ANQGSEA.

The gene calls are TRBV19 and TRBJ2-3, with TRBD2 matching over 8 bases. Germline CDR1 and CDR2: LNHDA and SQIVND (reference sequence). The ends lost 7 bases at V and 4 bases at J; junction bases unmatched: 7. The CDR3 has 14 residues. CDR3 bases: TGTGCCAGTACTGCAGCGGGGGTGCCAGATACGCAGTATTTT. Protein: CASTAAGVPDTQYF.

Only a few counts were recorded for this clonotype. The V call is TRBV6-6, the J call TRBJ2-7; 7 bases line up with TRBD1. CDR1 and CDR2 from the germline V gene are MNHNY and SVGAGI (reference sequence). The CDR3 loop spans 14 amino acids. Trimming at V came to 6 bases and at J to 4 bases, leaving 9 bases not matched to a gene. The CDR3 nucleotides are TGTGCCAGCAGAGATGACAGGGCCTTATACGAGCAGTACTTC. It specifies CASRDDRALYEQYF.

The chain employs TRBV20-1 and TRBJ1-1; 7 bases fit TRBD1. V gave up 3 bases and J gave up 3 bases; unmatched junction bases: 19. The CDR3 extends over 18 amino acids. Germline lookup yields CDR1 DFQATT and CDR2 SNEGSKA (reference sequence). The CDR3, as DNA: TGCAGTGCTAGCCCTCCCTATCTACCCAACAGGGGAGACACTGAAGCTTTCTTT. This gives the protein CSASPPYLPNRGDTEAFF.

V gene TRBV7-9 combines with J gene TRBJ2-1; 12 bases line up with TRBD2. There are 17 residues in the CDR3. In germline, CDR1 is SEHNR, CDR2 FQNEAQ (reference sequence). Trimming cost V 5 bases and J 8 bases; bases outside gene matches: 13. This CDR3 reads CASSPETGTSGQDEQFF. Here the CDR3 DNA reads TGTGCCAGCAGCCCTGAAACCGGGACTAGCGGGCAGGATGAGCAGTTCTTC.

The chain joins TRBV4-3 to TRBJ2-7, with TRBD2 matching over 7 bases. The V and J ends lost 1 base and 3 bases, in that order; junction bases with no gene match: 6. This CDR3 comprises 15 residues. Germline CDR1 reads LGHNA; CDR2 reads YSLEER. The CDR3 sequence: CASSQGGAGDYEQYF. The CDR3, as DNA: TGCGCCAGCAGCCAAGGAGGCGCGGGAGACTACGAGCAGTACTTC.